Reported below is one TCR beta chain. The antigen is not known. This specimen comes from a study of T cell responses to AZD1222 COVID-19 vaccine. Overall study findings and caveats: Donors were chiefly white British, with a greater number of females, and clonal diversity was perhaps underestimated. A reported finding is that nearly half of spike-specific TCRs target unmutated variant regions. Just six AZD1222 recipients were seropositive at baseline. Spike-specific TCR breadth and depth rose after two AZD1222 doses.

Germline V gene sequence: CDR1 MNHEY, CDR2 SVGAGI. J gave up 2 bases and V 6 bases, and 7 bases lay outside the gene matches. The CDR3 sequence is 15 residues long. TCRdb keeps only in-frame clones here, not all; method: immunoSEQ multiplex PCR. The table shows more than 100,000 clones, with around 92% occurring only once. The TCR sequence derives from an adult in good health. This chain connects TRBV6-5 to TRBJ2-7; 10 bases map to TRBD2. Sequences were derived from peripheral blood, sampled on day 0 of AZD1222 vaccination. In DNA, the CDR3 is TGTGCCAGCAGGTCCTTAGCGGGAGGACCCTACGAGCAGTACTTC. Translated, it gives CASRSLAGGPYEQYF.